This T cell receptor beta chain emerged from a study of shared clonotypes between healthy human individuals. Using immunoSEQ multiplex PCR, the repertoire was profiled, and TCRdb retains in-frame clones only, with some absent. The sample contains around 1 million clones, around 80% of which appear only once. The CDR3 covers 16 residues. With 0 bases removed from V and 3 bases from J, the gap between germline ends came to 11 bases. Germline CDR1 is MNHNY and CDR2 is SVGAGI (reference sequence). This TCR came from a young man in good health. Sequenced material: memory CD4+ T cells sorted from blood. Indicated subset: CD45RA-negative fraction. The gene calls are TRBV6-6 and TRBJ1-4; D is unclear. The CDR3 DNA reads TGTGCCAGCAGTTACTCGATGGGCGGTGCTAATGAAAAACTGTTTTTT. Translation gives CASSYSMGGANEKLFF.